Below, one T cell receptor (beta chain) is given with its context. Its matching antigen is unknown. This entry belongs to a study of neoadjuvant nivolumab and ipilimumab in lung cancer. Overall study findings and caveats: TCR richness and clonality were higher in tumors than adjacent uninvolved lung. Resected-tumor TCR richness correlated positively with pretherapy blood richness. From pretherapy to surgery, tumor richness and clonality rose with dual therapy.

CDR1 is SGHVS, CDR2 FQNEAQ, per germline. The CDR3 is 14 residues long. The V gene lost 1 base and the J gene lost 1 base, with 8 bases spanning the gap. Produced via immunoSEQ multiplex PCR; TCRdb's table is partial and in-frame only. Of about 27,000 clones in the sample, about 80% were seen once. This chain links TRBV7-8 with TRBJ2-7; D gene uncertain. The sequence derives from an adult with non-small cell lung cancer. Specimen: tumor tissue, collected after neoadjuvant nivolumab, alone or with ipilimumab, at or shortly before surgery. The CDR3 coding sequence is TGTGCCAGCAGCTTAGTTCCAGATTCCTACGAGCAGTACTTC. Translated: CASSLVPDSYEQYF. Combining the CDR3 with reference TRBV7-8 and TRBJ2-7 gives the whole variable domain GAGVSQSPRYKVAKRGQDVALRCDPISGHVSLFWYQQALGQGPEFLTYFQNEAQLDKSGLPSDRFFAERPEGSVSTLKIQRTQQEDSAVYLCASSLVPDSYEQYFGPGTRLTVT.